A single sample gave rise to the 12 T cell receptor beta chains below, sequenced in a study of cytomegalovirus exposure and HLA in healthy donors. The PCR employed 60 Vbeta primers together with 13 Jbeta primers. Only in-frame clones appear in the TCRdb table, and some are missing; sequencing was by immunoSEQ multiplex PCR. The repertoire holds roughly 130,000 clones, with roughly 80% as singletons. The specimen sequenced was PBMCs. These receptor sequences come from a boy between 10 and 17 years old in good health and CMV-seronegative.

The gene calls are TRBV7-2 and TRBJ1-1; D remains ambiguous. CDR1 SGHTA and CDR2 FQGNSA come from the germline V gene. The CDR3 has 14 residues. V shed 5 bases and J shed 1 base, with 11 bases lying between them. In nucleotides, the CDR3 is TGTGCCAGCAGCCCTCAAGCGGGGAACACTGAAGCTTTCTTT. Protein: CASSPQAGNTEAFF.

The chain employs TRBV7-3 and TRBJ1-1; the match to TRBD1 covers 8 bases. The CDR3 covers 13 residues. The germline V gene has CDR1 SGHTA and CDR2 FQGTGA. The ends lost 3 bases at V and 3 bases at J; junction bases unmatched: 0. CDR3 nucleotide sequence: TGTGCCAGCAGCTTGGACAGGGACACTGAAGCTTTCTTT. It yields the protein CASSLDRDTEAFF.

V usage is TRBV2 and J usage is TRBJ2-3; 13 nucleotides match TRBD2. Germline CDR1 and CDR2: SNHLY and FYNNEI. J was trimmed by 3 bases and V by 5 bases; bases with no gene match: 2. The CDR3 has 15 residues. The CDR3 DNA reads TGTGCCAGCAGTAGACTAGCGGGGGGAACAGATACGCAGTATTTT. Protein: CASSRLAGGTDTQYF.

This chain uses TRBV10-3 with TRBJ2-7; 7 positions agree with TRBD2. Germline assignment: CDR1 ENHRY and CDR2 SYGVKD. The CDR3 is 14 residues long. Unmatched junction bases numbered 11, after V lost 5 bases and J lost 7 bases. The CDR3 loop reads CAISIRGKGGEQYF. The CDR3 region has the DNA TGTGCCATCAGTATTCGGGGGAAGGGAGGGGAGCAGTACTTC.

The chain links TRBV6-5 to TRBJ2-3, with D possibly being TRBD2 (5 bases). The CDR3 has 16 residues. The V gene lost 1 base and the J gene lost 0 bases, with 11 bases spanning the gap. Per germline, CDR1 MNHEY and CDR2 SVGAGI. This CDR3 is CASSYFASPSTDTQYF. In nucleotides, the CDR3 is TGTGCCAGCAGTTACTTCGCTAGCCCTAGCACAGATACGCAGTATTTT.

The chain has TRBV30 and TRBJ1-6, with TRBD1 identical over 8 bases. V lost 7 bases to trimming and J lost 7 bases; unmatched junction nucleotides: 12. Looked up from germline, CDR1 is GTSNPN and CDR2 is SVGIG (reference sequence). CDR3 size: 15 residues. In nucleotides, the CDR3 is TGTGCCTTCCCCAGGGCAGGGGGCATCAATTCACCCCTCCACTTT. Protein product: CAFPRAGGINSPLHF.

For this clone: At one end, the junction sequence differs from germline, possibly due to a read error. As DNA, the CDR3 is TGCGTCAGCTTCCCGGGGCGGGAGGACAATGAGCAGTTCTTC. It yields the protein CVSFPGREDNEQFF. The rearrangement links TRBV5-1 to TRBJ2-1; 8 bases match TRBD2. Germline V gene sequence: CDR1 SGHRS, CDR2 YFSETQ. This CDR3 comprises 14 residues.

The CDR3 coding sequence is TGCGCCAGCAGCTTGTCAGGGGTCGGTGATGAAGCTTTCTTT. The encoded protein is CASSLSGVGDEAFF. The chain joins TRBV5-1 to TRBJ1-1, with D maybe TRBD1 (6 bases). V shed 1 base and J shed 7 bases, with 14 bases lying between them. Germline V lookup: CDR1 SGHRS, CDR2 YFSETQ. The CDR3 is made up of 14 amino acids. Looking up the rest from reference TRBV5-1 and TRBJ1-1 gives the full variable domain: KAGVTQTPRYLIKTRGQQVTLSCSPISGHRSVSWYQQTPGQGLQFLFEYFSETQRNKGNFPGRFSGRQFSNSRSEMNVSTLELGDSALYLCASSLSGVGDEAFFGQGTRLTVV.

V and J are TRBV19 and TRBJ1-5; D is unclear. Germline lookup yields CDR1 LNHDA and CDR2 SQIVND (reference sequence). The CDR3 has 16 residues. The V end was cut by 7 bases, the J end by 0 bases, with 16 bases between. The CDR3 here is CASTAGQFYSNQPQHF. DNA for the CDR3: TGTGCCAGTACCGCGGGTCAATTTTATAGCAATCAGCCCCAGCATTTT.

The CDR3 loop reads CSVPATESYEQYF. Written as DNA, the CDR3 is TGCAGCGTTCCTGCGACAGAATCATACGAGCAGTACTTC. The V call is TRBV29-1, the J call TRBJ2-7, with a possible D match to TRBD1 (5 bases). Trimming left V 5 bases short and J 4 bases short, with 15 bases between. The CDR3 has 13 amino acids. CDR1 and CDR2 (germline): SQVTM, ANQGSEA.

This clone was observed a single time. The chain has TRBV28 and TRBJ2-5, with 8 bases identical to TRBD2. Trimming took 9 bases from V and 3 from J; bases not matched to a gene: 18. Per germline, CDR1 MDHEN and CDR2 SYDVKM. The CDR3 has 17 residues. CDR3 protein: CASRTSGPIPGEETQYF. CDR3 DNA: TGTGCCAGTCGAACTAGCGGACCGATCCCGGGGGAAGAGACCCAGTACTTC.

The V call is TRBV30, the J call TRBJ1-6, with D perhaps matching TRBD1 (6 bases). The CDR3 sequence is 13 residues long. V dropped 4 bases and J dropped 5 bases, with 9 bases sitting between them. The germline V gene has CDR1 GTSNPN and CDR2 SVGIG (reference sequence). The CDR3 coding sequence is TGTGCCTGGATGGGGGCGAATAATTCACCCCTCCACTTT. It encodes CAWMGANNSPLHF.